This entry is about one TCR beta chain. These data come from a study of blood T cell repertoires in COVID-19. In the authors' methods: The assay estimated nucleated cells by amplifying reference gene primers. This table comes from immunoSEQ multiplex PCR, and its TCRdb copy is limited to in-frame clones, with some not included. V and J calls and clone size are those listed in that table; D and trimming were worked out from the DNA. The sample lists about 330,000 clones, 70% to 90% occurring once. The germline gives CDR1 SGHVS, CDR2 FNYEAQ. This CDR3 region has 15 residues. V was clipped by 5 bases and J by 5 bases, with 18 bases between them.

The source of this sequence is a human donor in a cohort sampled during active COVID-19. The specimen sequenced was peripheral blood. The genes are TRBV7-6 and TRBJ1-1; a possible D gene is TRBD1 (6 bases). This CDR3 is CASSPPTGIGTEAFF. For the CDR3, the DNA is TGTGCCAGCAGCCCACCGACAGGAATAGGGACTGAAGCTTTCTTT.